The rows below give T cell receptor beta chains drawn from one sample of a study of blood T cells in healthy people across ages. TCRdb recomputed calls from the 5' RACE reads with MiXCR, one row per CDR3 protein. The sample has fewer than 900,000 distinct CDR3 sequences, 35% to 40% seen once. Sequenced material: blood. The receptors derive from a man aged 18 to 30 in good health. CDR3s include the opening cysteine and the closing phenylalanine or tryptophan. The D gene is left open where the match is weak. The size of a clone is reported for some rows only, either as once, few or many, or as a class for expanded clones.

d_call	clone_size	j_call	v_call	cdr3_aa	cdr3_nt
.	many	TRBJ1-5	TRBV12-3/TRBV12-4	CASSLGRGPQHF	TGTGCCAGCAGTTTGGGGCGTGGGCCCCAGCATTTT
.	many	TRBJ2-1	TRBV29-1	CSVVSSGSHNEQFF	TGCAGCGTTGTGTCGTCAGGGTCACACAATGAGCAGTTCTTC
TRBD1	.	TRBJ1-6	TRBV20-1	CSARDRGLVNSPLHF	TGCAGTGCTAGGGACAGGGGGTTGGTTAATTCACCCCTCCACTTT
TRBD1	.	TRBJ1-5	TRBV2	CASSKDRDRDQPQHF	TGTGCCAGCAGTAAGGACAGGGACAGGGATCAGCCCCAGCATTTT
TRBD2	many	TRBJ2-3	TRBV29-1	CSVVLAGALFGTDTQYF	TGCAGCGTTGTCCTAGCGGGGGCCCTCTTTGGCACAGATACGCAGTATTTT
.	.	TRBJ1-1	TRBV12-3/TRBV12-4	CASSFSSAGNTEAFF	TGTGCCAGCAGTTTTTCCTCGGCAGGGAACACTGAAGCTTTCTTT
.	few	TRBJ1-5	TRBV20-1	CSARSSGAYSNQPQHF	TGCAGTGCTAGATCCTCAGGGGCCTATAGCAATCAGCCCCAGCATTTT
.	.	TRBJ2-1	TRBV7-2	CASSSQLSSYNEQFF	TGTGCCAGCAGCTCACAATTGAGCTCCTACAATGAGCAGTTCTTC
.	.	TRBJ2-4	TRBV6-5	CASSLGLAAKNIQYF	TGTGCCAGCAGCCTTGGACTGGCAGCCAAAAACATTCAGTACTTC
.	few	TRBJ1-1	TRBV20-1	CSATSFRGNTEAFF	TGCAGTGCTACCTCGTTCCGGGGCAACACTGAAGCTTTCTTT
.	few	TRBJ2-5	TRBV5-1	CASSLFVDQETQYF	TGCGCCAGCAGCTTGTTCGTAGATCAAGAGACCCAGTACTTC
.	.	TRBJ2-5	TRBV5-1	CASSSGTETEETQYF	TGCGCCAGCAGCTCCGGGACCGAAACCGAAGAGACCCAGTACTTC
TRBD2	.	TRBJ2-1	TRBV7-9	CASSPPGARLAKQFF	TGTGCCAGCAGCCCCCCCGGGGCCAGACTAGCGAAGCAGTTCTTC
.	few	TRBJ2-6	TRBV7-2	CASSFSEVRGSGANVLTF	TGTGCCAGCAGCTTTTCGGAGGTCAGGGGCTCTGGGGCCAACGTCCTGACTTTC
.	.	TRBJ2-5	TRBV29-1	CSVERWYQETQYF	TGCAGCGTTGAGAGGTGGTACCAAGAGACCCAGTACTTC
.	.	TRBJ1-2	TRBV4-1	CASSRTGHGYTF	TGCGCCAGCAGCCGAACAGGACATGGCTACACCTTC
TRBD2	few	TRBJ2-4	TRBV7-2	CASSLSRVRGAKNIQYF	TGTGCCAGCAGCCTCAGTCGGGTGCGGGGGGCAAAAAACATTCAGTACTTC
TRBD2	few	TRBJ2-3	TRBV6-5	CASSYLQLGTSGTDTQYF	TGTGCCAGCAGTTACCTTCAACTCGGGACTAGCGGTACAGATACGCAGTATTTT
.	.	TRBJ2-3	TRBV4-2	CASSQEGRGRRDTQYF	TGTGCCAGCAGCCAAGAGGGGCGGGGGCGCCGGGATACGCAGTATTTT
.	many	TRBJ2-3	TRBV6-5	CASSYQLARDTQYF	TGTGCCAGCAGTTACCAACTAGCCAGAGATACGCAGTATTTT
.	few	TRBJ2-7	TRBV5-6	CASSLGGQNYEQYF	TGTGCCAGCAGCTTAGGGGGTCAGAACTACGAGCAGTACTTC
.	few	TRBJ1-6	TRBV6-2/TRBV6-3	CASRIGKGKSPLHF	TGTGCCAGCAGGATAGGAAAGGGAAAGTCACCCCTCCACTTT
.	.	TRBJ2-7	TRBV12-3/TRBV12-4	CASSLGGAMAEQYF	TGTGCCAGCAGTTTAGGGGGGGCAATGGCCGAGCAGTACTTC
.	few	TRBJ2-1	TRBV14	CASSGRSSDEQFF	TGTGCCAGCAGCGGTCGATCGTCGGATGAGCAGTTCTTC
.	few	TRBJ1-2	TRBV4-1	CASSQDIWGFNYGYTF	TGCGCCAGCAGCCAAGATATTTGGGGTTTTAACTATGGCTACACCTTC
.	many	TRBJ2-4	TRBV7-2	CASSSPSDYAKNIQYF	TGTGCCAGCAGCTCTCCATCCGACTATGCCAAAAACATTCAGTACTTC
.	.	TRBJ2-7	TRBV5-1	CASSLTGWEQYF	TGCGCCAGCAGCTTGACAGGGTGGGAGCAGTACTTC
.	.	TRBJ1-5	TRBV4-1	CASSQVAGTSQPQHF	TGCGCCAGCAGCCAAGTGGCAGGGACGTCTCAGCCCCAGCATTTT
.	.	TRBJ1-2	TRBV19	CASSPPNHYGYTF	TGTGCCAGTAGTCCGCCAAACCACTATGGCTACACCTTC
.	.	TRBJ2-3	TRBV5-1	CASSLGWQGEDTQYF	TGCGCCAGCAGCTTAGGCTGGCAGGGCGAAGATACGCAGTATTTT
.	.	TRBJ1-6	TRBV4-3	CASSLALDSSYNSPLHF	TGCGCCAGCAGCCTTGCCTTGGACAGCTCCTATAATTCACCTCTCCACTTT